This T cell receptor (beta chain) was recovered during a study of blood T cell repertoires in COVID-19. Study summary: The United States, Italy and Spain supplied acute and convalescent COVID-19 samples.

This table comes from immunoSEQ multiplex PCR, and its TCRdb copy is limited to in-frame clones, with some not included. The sample has about 83,000 clones; around nine tenths are singletons. Sequencing input: peripheral blood. The sequence was collected from a man aged 80 or over with active or convalescent COVID-19.

The CDR3, as DNA: TGTGCCAGCTCACTGGGACAGACTGCACCCCTCCACTTT. This translates into CASSLGQTAPLHF. V is TRBV18 and J is TRBJ1-6; 7 bases agree with TRBD1. The CDR3 has 13 residues. V was pared by 4 bases and J by 11 bases, with 5 bases of the junction left unmatched. Germline-derived CDR1 and CDR2 are KGHSH and LQKENI.